One sample yielded the 28 T cell receptor beta chains listed below, sequenced in a study of T cell responses to AZD1222 COVID-19 vaccine (dated by TCRdb to the early 2020s). What the time point label conveys for this sample: baseline before first vaccination. Receptor amplification or capture employed the immunoSEQ multiplex PCR assay. TCRdb took over this immuneACCESS table, retaining in-frame rearrangements with V and J assigned. Such tables are incomplete; in checked studies, under half of the missing clones stem from an unresolved V gene, and the remainder is unexplained. This sample lists about 130,000 clones; roughly 94% were detected once. 6.6% of the sample goes to the ten largest clones. The sample was peripheral blood, taken on day 0 of AZD1222 vaccination. The receptors shown here come from an adult in good health.

Of note for this clone: Other DNA sequences from this sample encode an identical CDR3 as well. The chain employs TRBV3-1 (or the pseudogene TRBV3-2) and TRBJ2-2; 11 nucleotides line up with TRBD2. This CDR3 is 14 amino acids long. The ends lost 5 bases at V and 6 bases at J; junction bases unmatched: 2. Germline CDR1 and CDR2: LGHDT and YNNKEL (reference sequence). In DNA, the CDR3 is TGTGCCAGCAGCTTAGCGGGAGGGCCCGGGGAGCTGTTTTTT. As protein: CASSLAGGPGELFF.

This clone has just one count. The gene calls are TRBV5-1 and TRBJ1-4, with D tentatively TRBD1 (6 bases). This CDR3 is built from 17 residues. Germline V gives CDR1 SGHRS, CDR2 YFSETQ. Deletions cut 0 bases from V and 1 base from J, with 13 bases between. This CDR3 reads CASSLVGGAGTNEKLFF. The DNA of the CDR3 is TGCGCCAGCAGCTTGGTTGGGGGCGCGGGAACTAATGAAAAACTGTTTTTT.

This chain links TRBV7-9 with TRBJ1-1; 8 nucleotides align to TRBD1. CDR1 and CDR2 from the germline V gene are SEHNR and FQNEAQ (reference sequence). The CDR3 sequence is 15 residues long. V lost 4 bases to trimming and J lost 3 bases; unmatched junction nucleotides: 7. In DNA form, the CDR3 reads TGTGCCAGCAGCTCGGACAGGGAGGTATACACTGAAGCTTTCTTT. Protein: CASSSDREVYTEAFF.

The rearrangement links TRBV3-1 (or the pseudogene TRBV3-2) to TRBJ2-7; D possibly uses TRBD1 or TRBD2 (5 bases each). The CDR3 loop spans 14 amino acids. V lost 4 bases, J lost 4 bases, and 14 bases lay in between. From germline, CDR1 is LGHDT and CDR2 YNNKEL (reference sequence). The CDR3 DNA reads TGTGCCAGCAGCCTAGGGGTGGGGGTGTACGAGCAGTACTTC. Amino acid sequence: CASSLGVGVYEQYF.

This sequence joins TRBV7-9 and TRBJ1-1; D gene uncertain. Germline CDR1 reads SEHNR; CDR2 reads FQNEAQ (reference sequence). The CDR3 extends over 13 amino acids. Trimming left V 2 bases short and J 1 base short, with 5 bases between. The DNA of the CDR3 is TGTGCCAGCAGCTTAAGCGGGAACACTGAAGCTTTCTTT. This translates into CASSLSGNTEAFF.

The chain uses TRBV18 and TRBJ1-1; no firm D call. Germline lookup yields CDR1 KGHSH and CDR2 LQKENI. The germline V and J ends were trimmed by 8 bases and 1 base, with 11 bases remaining between them. CDR3 length equals 13 residues. The CDR3 sequence is CASTYTENTEAFF. The DNA of the CDR3 is TGTGCCAGCACCTATACAGAGAACACTGAAGCTTTCTTT.

As regards this clone: Other DNA sequences in the same sample also yield this CDR3. The chain combines TRBV15 with TRBJ2-1, with 11 bases identical to TRBD2. Germline V CDR1 and CDR2: LNHNV, YYDKDF (reference sequence). The CDR3 totals 15 residues. The V segment lost 0 bases and the J segment 6 bases; nucleotides outside the gene matches: 1. CDR3 in amino acids: CATSREGLAVNEQFF. CDR3 coding DNA: TGTGCCACCAGCAGAGAGGGACTAGCGGTCAATGAGCAGTTCTTC.

J is TRBJ2-7 and V is TRBV24-1, with D possibly being TRBD1 (6 bases). From germline, CDR1 is KGHDR and CDR2 SFDVKD. The ends were cut back, 10 bases at V and 3 bases at J, with 24 bases in the middle. The CDR3 consists of 16 residues. CDR3 bases: TGTGCCACGACCTGGGGGCAGGGGAAGGTCCGCTACGAGCAGTACTTC. Residues: CATTWGQGKVRYEQYF.

The rearrangement joins TRBV28 to TRBJ2-7; 9 positions agree with TRBD2. Germline V CDR1 and CDR2: MDHEN, SYDVKM. The CDR3 contains 14 residues. V lost 8 bases, J lost 0 bases, and 5 bases stayed unmatched. As DNA, the CDR3 is TGTGCCAGCTCCGGCGGGAGGGCCTCCTACGAGCAGTACTTC. Amino acids: CASSGGRASYEQYF.

This chain uses TRBV6-2 or TRBV6-3 with TRBJ1-5; TRBD1 matches at 9 bases. V was pared by 4 bases and J by 4 bases, with 8 bases of the junction left unmatched. Germline-derived CDR1 and CDR2 are MNHEY and SVGEGT. The CDR3 loop spans 16 amino acids. The CDR3 DNA follows: TGTGCCAGCAGTTCTATCGGACAGGGGACAAATCAGCCCCAGCATTTT. Its protein product is CASSSIGQGTNQPQHF.

This rearrangement joins TRBV5-8 to TRBJ2-3; 12 nucleotides line up with TRBD2. V lost 2 bases and J lost 0; bases outside the gene matches: 1. Germline CDR1 SGHTS, CDR2 YDEGEE. The CDR3 totals 16 residues. The CDR3 region has the DNA TGTGCCAGCAGCTTAGGACTAGCGGGAAGCACAGATACGCAGTATTTT. The encoded protein is CASSLGLAGSTDTQYF.

This chain uses TRBV19 with TRBJ1-1; tentative D call: TRBD1 (5 bases). The V and J ends lost 0 bases and 0 bases respectively, with 8 bases between them. The length of the CDR3 is 15 residues. The V gene's germline CDR1 is LNHDA and CDR2 SQIVND (reference sequence). For the CDR3, the DNA is TGTGCCAGTAGTATAGACGGGGGGATGAACACTGAAGCTTTCTTT. It encodes CASSIDGGMNTEAFF.

The chain carries TRBV23-1 and TRBJ1-2, with D perhaps matching TRBD1 (6 bases). TRBV23-1 is placed among ORFs of uncertain function. Trimming pared 7 bases from V and 3 bases from J, leaving 27 bases between. This CDR3 spans 18 amino acids. The CDR3 DNA is TGCGCCAGCACCCAGGGAACAGGGTATCGGAACCCACACTATGGCTACACCTTC. Its protein is CASTQGTGYRNPHYGYTF.

The chain has TRBV7-8 and TRBJ2-1; 14 nucleotides align to TRBD2. Germline V lookup: CDR1 SGHVS, CDR2 FQNEAQ. The V and J ends lost 1 base and 6 bases, in that order; junction bases with no gene match: 5. The CDR3 contains 17 residues. CDR3 DNA: TGTGCCAGCAGCTTAGGGCCCGGGACTAGCGGGAGCAATGAGCAGTTCTTC. This translates into CASSLGPGTSGSNEQFF.

This chain links TRBV4-2 with TRBJ2-7; 10 nucleotides align to TRBD2. Trimming at V came to 0 bases and at J to 3 bases, leaving 11 bases not matched to a gene. The length of the CDR3 is 18 residues. CDR1 is LGHNA, CDR2 YNFKEQ, per germline. The CDR3 DNA sequence: TGTGCCAGCAGCCAAGAAGGGGGAGGGACTAGCGTCATCTACGAGCAGTACTTC. It yields the protein CASSQEGGGTSVIYEQYF.

This chain joins TRBV7-2 and TRBJ1-1; 8 nucleotides match TRBD1. This CDR3 region has 16 residues. With V trimmed by 7 bases and J by 3 bases, 13 bases remained unmatched. CDR1 is SGHTA, CDR2 FQGNSA, per germline. The CDR3 spells CASTLFAGGIDTEAFF. The CDR3, as DNA: TGTGCCAGCACCCTATTTGCAGGGGGCATAGACACTGAAGCTTTCTTT.

V is TRBV28 and J is TRBJ1-5; a possible D gene is TRBD1 (5 bases). This CDR3 has 16 amino acids. Trimming removed 1 base at V and 2 bases at J, with 12 bases between. The V gene's germline CDR1 is MDHEN and CDR2 SYDVKM. The CDR3 is CASSLLGSGGNQPQHF. Here the CDR3 DNA reads TGTGCCAGCAGTTTATTGGGCTCGGGGGGCAATCAGCCCCAGCATTTT.

This chain uses TRBV30 with TRBJ2-7; D is perhaps TRBD1 (5 bases). The CDR3 spans 14 residues. Trimming removed 0 bases at V and 4 bases at J, with 13 bases between. CDR1 and CDR2 from the germline V gene are GTSNPN and SVGIG (reference sequence). CDR3 in amino acids: CAWSVLGRVYEQYF. DNA for the CDR3: TGTGCCTGGAGTGTACTCGGCAGGGTTTACGAGCAGTACTTC. Full variable domain (remainder filled in from reference TRBV30 and TRBJ2-7): SQTIHQWPATLVQPVGSPLSLECTVEGTSNPNLYWYRQAAGRGLQLLFYSVGIGQISSEVPQNLSASRPQDRQFILSSKKLLLSDSGFYLCAWSVLGRVYEQYFGPGTRLTVT.

The chain employs TRBV27 and TRBJ1-3; TRBD1 matches 9 bases. This CDR3 contains 15 residues. The V gene end was trimmed by 7 bases and the J gene end by 4 bases; junction bases not matched to a gene: 8. The germline V gene has CDR1 MNHEY and CDR2 SMNVEV (reference sequence). CDR3 coding DNA: TGTGCCAGCACCGACAGGGGGTCGAGAGGAAACACCATATATTTT. Its translation: CASTDRGSRGNTIYF.

The chain employs TRBV5-6 and TRBJ2-2, with 13 nucleotides matching TRBD2. Germline lookup yields CDR1 SGHDT and CDR2 YYEEEE. This CDR3 comprises 19 residues. V lost 4 bases and J lost 2; bases outside the gene matches: 11. The CDR3, as DNA: TGTGCCAGCAGCATGATACTAGCGGGAGGGCCGTTAAACACCGGGGAGCTGTTTTTT. Its protein product is CASSMILAGGPLNTGELFF.

This chain connects TRBV15 to TRBJ1-5; no firm D call. CDR3 length: 13 amino acids. Germline V gene lookup returns CDR1 LNHNV and CDR2 YYDKDF (reference sequence). Trimming pared 5 bases from V and 7 bases from J, leaving 12 bases between. The CDR3 nucleotides are TGTGCCACCAGCCCGACCCTAGGCCAGCCCCAGCATTTT. Translating gives CATSPTLGQPQHF.

The CDR3 loop reads CASRDLRWTEAFF. The DNA of the CDR3 is TGTGCCAGCAGGGACCTCAGGTGGACTGAAGCTTTCTTT. This chain links TRBV5-8 with TRBJ1-1; D uncertain. This CDR3 has 13 amino acids. The V end was cut by 5 bases, the J end by 5 bases, with 13 bases between. The germline V gene has CDR1 SGHTS and CDR2 YDEGEE.

The CDR3 reads CASSFSGIPNTEAFF. The DNA for the CDR3 is TGCGCCAGCAGTTTCTCAGGGATTCCAAACACTGAAGCTTTCTTT. The chain links TRBV10-2 to TRBJ1-1, with a tentative D call TRBD1 (5 bases). Germline V lookup: CDR1 WSHSY, CDR2 SAAADI. Trimming stripped 5 bases from V and 2 bases from J, with 15 bases between. The CDR3 has 15 amino acids.

V usage is TRBV2 and J usage is TRBJ1-5, with a weak D call TRBD1 (5 bases). The CDR3 is 14 residues long. V was cut by 6 bases and J by 1 base, with 10 bases left in between. Per germline, CDR1 SNHLY and CDR2 FYNNEI. The CDR3 loop reads CASSRVGSNQPQHF. The CDR3 DNA sequence: TGTGCCAGCAGCAGGGTTGGCAGCAATCAGCCCCAGCATTTT.

The rearrangement joins TRBV27 to TRBJ2-7, with 8 bases fitting TRBD1. Germline loops: CDR1 MNHEY, CDR2 SMNVEV (reference sequence). The trim removed 2 bases at V and 2 bases at J, leaving 2 bases unmatched. The CDR3 runs 14 residues. The CDR3 sequence: CASSLGTGAYEQYF. The CDR3 bases are TGTGCCAGCAGTTTAGGGACAGGAGCCTACGAGCAGTACTTC.

This sequence joins TRBV7-8 and TRBJ1-2, with D uncertain. The CDR3 sequence is 14 residues long. Germline V gives CDR1 SGHVS, CDR2 FQNEAQ. Between the trimmed V and J ends, which lost 5 bases and 10 bases, there was a span of 20 bases. The CDR3 bases are TGTGCCAGCAGCCCGACCTCTCAGGCTCCGTCCTACACCTTC. It translates to CASSPTSQAPSYTF.

This sequence joins TRBV19 and TRBJ2-7, with D perhaps matching TRBD2 (6 bases). The V gene's germline CDR1 is LNHDA and CDR2 SQIVND (reference sequence). Trimming removed 8 bases from V and 1 base from J, with 18 bases in between. The CDR3 extends over 15 amino acids. The CDR3 protein is CASGWDSRGSYEQYF. CDR3 DNA: TGTGCCAGTGGTTGGGACTCGAGGGGATCCTACGAGCAGTACTTC. Together with reference TRBV19 and TRBJ2-7, the CDR3 gives the full variable domain: DGGITQSPKYLFRKEGQNVTLSCEQNLNHDAMYWYRQDPGQGLRLIYYSQIVNDFQKGDIAEGYSVSREKKESFPLTVTSAQKNPTAFYLCASGWDSRGSYEQYFGPGTRLTVT.

J is TRBJ1-6 and V is TRBV5-1, with a tentative D call TRBD1 (5 bases). The CDR3 contains 18 residues. The germline gives CDR1 SGHRS, CDR2 YFSETQ. The ends were cut back, 1 base at V and 10 bases at J, with 24 bases in the middle. Here the CDR3 DNA reads TGCGCCAGCAGCTTGATCCCGAGGGACTGGGGAATCGGGTCACCCCTCCACTTT. It specifies CASSLIPRDWGIGSPLHF. Drawing the rest from reference TRBV5-1 and TRBJ1-6, the complete variable domain is KAGVTQTPRYLIKTRGQQVTLSCSPISGHRSVSWYQQTPGQGLQFLFEYFSETQRNKGNFPGRFSGRQFSNSRSEMNVSTLELGDSALYLCASSLIPRDWGIGSPLHFGNGTRLTVT.